The T cell receptor (beta chain) described here comes from a study of T cell responses to AZD1222 COVID-19 vaccine. Some clones are missing from TCRdb's copy, which holds only in-frame ones; the method was immunoSEQ multiplex PCR. This table has around 140,000 clones, around nine tenths appearing once. Study-wide results and limits: Two AZD1222 administrations were followed by greater Spike-specific TCR breadth and depth.

With regard to this clone: Its specificity is not known.

CDR3 size: 15 residues. After removal of 5 bases from V and 3 bases from J, the junction contained 6 bases not matched to a gene. Germline CDR1 SEHNR, CDR2 FQNEAQ (reference sequence). This clonotype was obtained from an adult in good health. The sequencing used peripheral blood, collected on day 0 of AZD1222 vaccination. The J gene is TRBJ1-3, the V gene TRBV7-9; 8 bases align to TRBD1. DNA for the CDR3: TGTGCCAGCAGCCTCCAAGACAGGGGTGGAAACACCATATATTTT. This translates into CASSLQDRGGNTIYF.